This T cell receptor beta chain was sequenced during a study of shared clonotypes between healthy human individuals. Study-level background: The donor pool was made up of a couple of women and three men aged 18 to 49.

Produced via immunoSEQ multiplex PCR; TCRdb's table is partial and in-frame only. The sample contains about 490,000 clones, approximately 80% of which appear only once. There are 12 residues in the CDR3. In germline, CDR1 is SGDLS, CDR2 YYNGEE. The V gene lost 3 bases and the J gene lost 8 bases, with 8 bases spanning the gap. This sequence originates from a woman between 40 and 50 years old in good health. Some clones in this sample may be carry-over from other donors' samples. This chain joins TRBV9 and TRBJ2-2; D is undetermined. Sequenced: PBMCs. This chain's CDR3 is CASSERDGELFF. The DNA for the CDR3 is TGTGCCAGCAGCGAAAGGGATGGGGAGCTGTTTTTT.